A single sample is the source of the 18 T cell receptor beta chains below, sequenced in a study of regulatory T cells in long-lasting Graves disease. Sample time point: persistent/refractory GD, antithyroid drugs over 5 years with positive TRAb. TCR sequences were obtained from RNA taken from PBMCs. Libraries of TCR beta came from iRepertoire HTBI primers plus Arm-PCR of CDR3 regions. Using its own MiXCR run on the multiplex PCR reads, TCRdb lists one record per CDR3 protein. Counted here are under 350,000 distinct CDR3 sequences, under 25% occurring once; the ten biggest clones make up about 56%. Sequenced here: peripheral blood mononuclear cells (PBMCs), sampled when the disease was refractory, from a patient treated with antithyroid drugs. The receptors were sampled from a female donor with Graves disease.

CDR3 region: CASSLAGWTGSYEQYF. The CDR3 DNA is TGTGCCAGCAGCTTAGCGGGCTGGACCGGCTCCTACGAGCAGTACTTC. The chain carries TRBV11-2 and TRBJ2-7; the D is unclear. V was trimmed by 1 base and J by 0 bases, leaving 13 bases between them. There are 16 residues in the CDR3. Germline assignment: CDR1 SGHAT and CDR2 FQNNGV.

This clonotype occurred many times. The chain carries TRBV28 and TRBJ2-7; TRBD1 matches 7 bases. The CDR3 loop spans 15 amino acids. The V gene end was trimmed by 6 bases and the J gene end by 7 bases; junction bases not matched to a gene: 15. Germline V gene data show CDR1 as MDHEN and CDR2 as SYDVKM. The chain's CDR3 is CASSSGTVIWWEQYF. The CDR3 nucleotides are TGTGCCAGCAGCTCCGGGACAGTAATATGGTGGGAGCAGTACTTC.

This clonotype turned up a few times. The chain carries TRBV2 and TRBJ2-3, with 9 nucleotides matching TRBD2. Germline values: CDR1 SNHLY, CDR2 FYNNEI. V trimming: 5 bases; J trimming: 3 bases; junction bases outside the gene matches: 6. The CDR3 runs to 15 residues. CDR3 sequence: CASSRLAVGTDTQYF. DNA for the CDR3: TGTGCCAGCAGTCGACTAGCGGTAGGGACAGATACGCAGTATTTT.

This clonotype has more than one count but fewer than ten. The genes are TRBV5-5 and TRBJ2-6; maybe TRBD2 (6 bases). V was clipped by 3 bases and J by 1 base, with 20 bases between them. Looked up from germline, CDR1 is SGHKS and CDR2 is YYEKEE (reference sequence). The length of the CDR3 is 19 residues. CDR3 bases: TGTGCCAGCAGCTCCGCGGGACTCCGGACATATTCTGGGGCCAACGTCCTGACTTTC. Residues: CASSSAGLRTYSGANVLTF.

The genes are TRBV7-8 and TRBJ2-7; 7 positions agree with TRBD2. The CDR3 spans 15 residues. Germline V gene data show CDR1 as SGHVS and CDR2 as FQNEAQ. V was pared by 6 bases and J by 3 bases, with 11 bases of the junction left unmatched. CDR3: CASRSMTGGVYEQYF. CDR3 DNA sequence: TGTGCCAGCAGGTCCATGACGGGAGGCGTCTACGAGCAGTACTTC.

Comments on this clonotype: In this CDR3 the conserved last residue, phenylalanine or tryptophan, is missing, so a read error is likely. This chain links TRBV5-5 with TRBJ1-1, with D perhaps matching TRBD1 (5 bases). Germline V gene data show CDR1 as SGHKS and CDR2 as YYEKEE (reference sequence). V lost 5 bases and J 4 bases, leaving 21 bases between the germline ends. The CDR3 contains 16 residues. CDR3 in amino acids: CASRDSSGGETTEAFL. CDR3 DNA sequence: TGTGCCAGCAGGGATAGTTCGGGGGGTGAAACCACTGAAGCTTTCCTT.

This clonotype came up a few times. Just one base apart from a much larger clone, this may be a read error. The CDR3 DNA reads as TGTGCCAGCGACGGACAGAGGAACACTGAAGCTTTCTTT. Translated: CASDGQRNTEAFF. This rearrangement joins TRBV28 to TRBJ1-1, with a possible D match to TRBD1 (6 bases). Germline V gene sequence: CDR1 MDHEN, CDR2 SYDVKM. V was cut by 8 bases and J by 1 base, with 11 bases left in between. This CDR3 spans 13 amino acids.

As for this clonotype: Since no conserved phenylalanine or tryptophan closes the CDR3, a read error is the likely cause. The chain employs TRBV28 and TRBJ1-2, with 7 bases aligning to TRBD1. The ends lost 7 bases at V and 1 base at J; junction bases unmatched: 0. There are 12 residues in the CDR3. In germline, CDR1 is MDHEN, CDR2 SYDVKM. CDR3 region: CASTGGNYGYTS. In DNA, the CDR3 is TGTGCCAGCACAGGGGGTAACTATGGCTACACCTCC.

The chain links TRBV12-3 or TRBV12-4 to TRBJ2-7; D is unresolved. Deletions cut 8 bases from V and 6 bases from J, with 11 bases between. The CDR3 is made up of 11 amino acids. The CDR3 DNA reads TGTGCCAGCTCAACGGACGGCGAGCAGTACTTC. This codes for CASSTDGEQYF.

Of note for this clonotype: One end of the junction does not line up with germline, which may come from a read error. The rearrangement uses TRBV20-1 and TRBJ2-7; D ambiguous. Germline V CDR1 and CDR2: DFQATT, SNEGSKA (reference sequence). This CDR3 has 13 amino acids. The CDR3 reads CSARDALSWEQYF. The CDR3 DNA sequence: TGCAGTGCTCGAGACGCTCTCTCCTGGGAGCAGTACTTC.

The J gene is TRBJ2-5, the V gene TRBV20-1; 9 nucleotides line up with TRBD1. Germline loops: CDR1 DFQATT, CDR2 SNEGSKA (reference sequence). V shed 4 bases, J shed 4 bases, and the junction held 10 bases outside the gene matches. The CDR3 runs 15 residues. The chain's CDR3 is CSATPGQGKIETQYF. CDR3 bases: TGCAGTGCTACGCCGGGACAGGGTAAAATAGAGACCCAGTACTTC.

This clonotype has a handful of counts. CDR3 bases: TGCAGCGTTGAGTTTGCGACGGGGGACTACGAGCAGTACTTC. Amino acids: CSVEFATGDYEQYF. This chain uses TRBV29-1 with TRBJ2-7; weak D call: TRBD2 (6 bases). From germline, CDR1 is SQVTM and CDR2 ANQGSEA. The V end was cut by 3 bases, the J end by 3 bases, with 15 bases between. The CDR3 has 14 amino acids.

This clonotype occurred many times. The rearrangement links TRBV3-1 to TRBJ1-2; D remains ambiguous. V was shortened by 1 base and J by 1 base, with 7 bases between the two germline ends. The CDR3 extends over 14 amino acids. The germline V gene has CDR1 LGHDT and CDR2 YNNKEL (reference sequence). The CDR3 bases are TGTGCCAGCAGCCAAGTAGGCGTTAACTATGGCTACACCTTC. It translates to CASSQVGVNYGYTF.

The chain employs TRBV5-1 and TRBJ1-4; D not resolved. The germline V and J ends were trimmed by 4 bases and 3 bases, with 13 bases remaining between them. Germline CDR1 SGHRS, CDR2 YFSETQ. The CDR3 covers 15 residues. CDR3 residues: CASSAGKVANEKLFF. CDR3 in DNA: TGCGCCAGCAGCGCGGGAAAGGTGGCTAATGAAAAACTGTTTTTT.

This clonotype was picked up many times. The J gene is TRBJ1-1, the V gene TRBV2, with D possibly matching TRBD1 (5 bases). The CDR3 has 13 amino acids. V was trimmed by 11 bases and J by 3 bases, leaving 16 bases between them. Per germline, CDR1 SNHLY and CDR2 FYNNEI. CDR3 in amino acids: CAQRGYVDTEAFF. The CDR3 coding sequence is TGTGCCCAAAGGGGCTACGTGGACACTGAAGCTTTCTTT.

This clonotype was counted a few times. This chain joins TRBV20-1 and TRBJ1-5, with 7 nucleotides matching TRBD1. Trimming removed 0 bases from V and 5 bases from J; junction bases left unmatched: 4. Germline V lookup: CDR1 DFQATT, CDR2 SNEGSKA (reference sequence). The length of the CDR3 is 14 residues. The CDR3 coding sequence is TGCAGTGCTAGAGATCCAGGGGGAGATCAGCCCCAGCATTTT. It is translated as CSARDPGGDQPQHF.

This clonotype occurred a few times. The rearrangement joins TRBV6-1 to TRBJ1-2; D unclear. The CDR3 sequence is 13 residues long. Germline CDR1 MNHNS, CDR2 SASEGT. Trimming stripped 5 bases from V and 4 bases from J, with 11 bases between. The CDR3 loop is CASSINPFYGYTF. For the CDR3, the DNA is TGTGCCAGCAGTATAAACCCCTTCTATGGCTACACCTTC.

This clonotype was seen more than once but under ten times. The rearrangement links TRBV6-1 to TRBJ1-1; D is uncertain. Germline lookup yields CDR1 MNHNS and CDR2 SASEGT. The CDR3 extends over 15 amino acids. V gave up 4 bases and J gave up 1 base, with 13 bases separating them. CDR3 loop: CASSAITVQNTEAFF. CDR3 nucleotides: TGTGCCAGCAGTGCTATAACGGTCCAGAACACTGAAGCTTTCTTT.